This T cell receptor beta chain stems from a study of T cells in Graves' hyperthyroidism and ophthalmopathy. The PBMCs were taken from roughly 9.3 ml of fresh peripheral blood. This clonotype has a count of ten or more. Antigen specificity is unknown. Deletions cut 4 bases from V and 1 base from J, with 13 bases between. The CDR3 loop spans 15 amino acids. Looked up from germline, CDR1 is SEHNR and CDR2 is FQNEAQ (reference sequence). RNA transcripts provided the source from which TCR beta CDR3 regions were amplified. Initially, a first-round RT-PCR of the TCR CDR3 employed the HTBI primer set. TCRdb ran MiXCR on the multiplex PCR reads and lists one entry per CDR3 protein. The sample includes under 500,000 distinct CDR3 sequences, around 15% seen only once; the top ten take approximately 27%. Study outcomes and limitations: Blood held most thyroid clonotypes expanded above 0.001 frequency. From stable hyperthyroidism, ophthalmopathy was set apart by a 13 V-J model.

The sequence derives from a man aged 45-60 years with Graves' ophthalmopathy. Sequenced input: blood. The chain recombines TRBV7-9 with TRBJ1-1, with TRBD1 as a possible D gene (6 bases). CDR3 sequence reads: CASSSNRDKNTEAFF. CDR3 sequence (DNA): TGTGCCAGCAGCTCAAACCGGGACAAGAACACTGAAGCTTTCTTT.